This T cell receptor (beta chain) is drawn from a study of monozygotic twins with inflammatory bowel disease. The CDR3 has 15 amino acids. The germline CDR1 and CDR2 sequences are SGHTA and FQGNSA. Study observations and caveats: Any single strong signal or clonotype tied to IBD lacked support. Part of the variability in patient repertoires may have come from differing immunosuppressive treatments.

On this clonotype itself: No antigen is known for it.

Investigators made cDNA in eight separate reactions per sample. TCRdb reprocessed the 5' RACE reads and keeps a single row for each CDR3 protein, giving no DNA. The sample table sets out more than 350,000 distinct CDR3 sequences. Whole blood, unsorted for T cells, was the source of total RNA. The clonotype originates from a human donor with ulcerative colitis or Crohn's disease, or a healthy co-twin of an affected twin (not recorded which). The sequenced sample was blood. The genes are TRBV7-2 and TRBJ2-1; TCRdb designates TRBD2, a call that cannot be tested without DNA. The CDR3 sequence is CASSSSGRAGNEQFF.